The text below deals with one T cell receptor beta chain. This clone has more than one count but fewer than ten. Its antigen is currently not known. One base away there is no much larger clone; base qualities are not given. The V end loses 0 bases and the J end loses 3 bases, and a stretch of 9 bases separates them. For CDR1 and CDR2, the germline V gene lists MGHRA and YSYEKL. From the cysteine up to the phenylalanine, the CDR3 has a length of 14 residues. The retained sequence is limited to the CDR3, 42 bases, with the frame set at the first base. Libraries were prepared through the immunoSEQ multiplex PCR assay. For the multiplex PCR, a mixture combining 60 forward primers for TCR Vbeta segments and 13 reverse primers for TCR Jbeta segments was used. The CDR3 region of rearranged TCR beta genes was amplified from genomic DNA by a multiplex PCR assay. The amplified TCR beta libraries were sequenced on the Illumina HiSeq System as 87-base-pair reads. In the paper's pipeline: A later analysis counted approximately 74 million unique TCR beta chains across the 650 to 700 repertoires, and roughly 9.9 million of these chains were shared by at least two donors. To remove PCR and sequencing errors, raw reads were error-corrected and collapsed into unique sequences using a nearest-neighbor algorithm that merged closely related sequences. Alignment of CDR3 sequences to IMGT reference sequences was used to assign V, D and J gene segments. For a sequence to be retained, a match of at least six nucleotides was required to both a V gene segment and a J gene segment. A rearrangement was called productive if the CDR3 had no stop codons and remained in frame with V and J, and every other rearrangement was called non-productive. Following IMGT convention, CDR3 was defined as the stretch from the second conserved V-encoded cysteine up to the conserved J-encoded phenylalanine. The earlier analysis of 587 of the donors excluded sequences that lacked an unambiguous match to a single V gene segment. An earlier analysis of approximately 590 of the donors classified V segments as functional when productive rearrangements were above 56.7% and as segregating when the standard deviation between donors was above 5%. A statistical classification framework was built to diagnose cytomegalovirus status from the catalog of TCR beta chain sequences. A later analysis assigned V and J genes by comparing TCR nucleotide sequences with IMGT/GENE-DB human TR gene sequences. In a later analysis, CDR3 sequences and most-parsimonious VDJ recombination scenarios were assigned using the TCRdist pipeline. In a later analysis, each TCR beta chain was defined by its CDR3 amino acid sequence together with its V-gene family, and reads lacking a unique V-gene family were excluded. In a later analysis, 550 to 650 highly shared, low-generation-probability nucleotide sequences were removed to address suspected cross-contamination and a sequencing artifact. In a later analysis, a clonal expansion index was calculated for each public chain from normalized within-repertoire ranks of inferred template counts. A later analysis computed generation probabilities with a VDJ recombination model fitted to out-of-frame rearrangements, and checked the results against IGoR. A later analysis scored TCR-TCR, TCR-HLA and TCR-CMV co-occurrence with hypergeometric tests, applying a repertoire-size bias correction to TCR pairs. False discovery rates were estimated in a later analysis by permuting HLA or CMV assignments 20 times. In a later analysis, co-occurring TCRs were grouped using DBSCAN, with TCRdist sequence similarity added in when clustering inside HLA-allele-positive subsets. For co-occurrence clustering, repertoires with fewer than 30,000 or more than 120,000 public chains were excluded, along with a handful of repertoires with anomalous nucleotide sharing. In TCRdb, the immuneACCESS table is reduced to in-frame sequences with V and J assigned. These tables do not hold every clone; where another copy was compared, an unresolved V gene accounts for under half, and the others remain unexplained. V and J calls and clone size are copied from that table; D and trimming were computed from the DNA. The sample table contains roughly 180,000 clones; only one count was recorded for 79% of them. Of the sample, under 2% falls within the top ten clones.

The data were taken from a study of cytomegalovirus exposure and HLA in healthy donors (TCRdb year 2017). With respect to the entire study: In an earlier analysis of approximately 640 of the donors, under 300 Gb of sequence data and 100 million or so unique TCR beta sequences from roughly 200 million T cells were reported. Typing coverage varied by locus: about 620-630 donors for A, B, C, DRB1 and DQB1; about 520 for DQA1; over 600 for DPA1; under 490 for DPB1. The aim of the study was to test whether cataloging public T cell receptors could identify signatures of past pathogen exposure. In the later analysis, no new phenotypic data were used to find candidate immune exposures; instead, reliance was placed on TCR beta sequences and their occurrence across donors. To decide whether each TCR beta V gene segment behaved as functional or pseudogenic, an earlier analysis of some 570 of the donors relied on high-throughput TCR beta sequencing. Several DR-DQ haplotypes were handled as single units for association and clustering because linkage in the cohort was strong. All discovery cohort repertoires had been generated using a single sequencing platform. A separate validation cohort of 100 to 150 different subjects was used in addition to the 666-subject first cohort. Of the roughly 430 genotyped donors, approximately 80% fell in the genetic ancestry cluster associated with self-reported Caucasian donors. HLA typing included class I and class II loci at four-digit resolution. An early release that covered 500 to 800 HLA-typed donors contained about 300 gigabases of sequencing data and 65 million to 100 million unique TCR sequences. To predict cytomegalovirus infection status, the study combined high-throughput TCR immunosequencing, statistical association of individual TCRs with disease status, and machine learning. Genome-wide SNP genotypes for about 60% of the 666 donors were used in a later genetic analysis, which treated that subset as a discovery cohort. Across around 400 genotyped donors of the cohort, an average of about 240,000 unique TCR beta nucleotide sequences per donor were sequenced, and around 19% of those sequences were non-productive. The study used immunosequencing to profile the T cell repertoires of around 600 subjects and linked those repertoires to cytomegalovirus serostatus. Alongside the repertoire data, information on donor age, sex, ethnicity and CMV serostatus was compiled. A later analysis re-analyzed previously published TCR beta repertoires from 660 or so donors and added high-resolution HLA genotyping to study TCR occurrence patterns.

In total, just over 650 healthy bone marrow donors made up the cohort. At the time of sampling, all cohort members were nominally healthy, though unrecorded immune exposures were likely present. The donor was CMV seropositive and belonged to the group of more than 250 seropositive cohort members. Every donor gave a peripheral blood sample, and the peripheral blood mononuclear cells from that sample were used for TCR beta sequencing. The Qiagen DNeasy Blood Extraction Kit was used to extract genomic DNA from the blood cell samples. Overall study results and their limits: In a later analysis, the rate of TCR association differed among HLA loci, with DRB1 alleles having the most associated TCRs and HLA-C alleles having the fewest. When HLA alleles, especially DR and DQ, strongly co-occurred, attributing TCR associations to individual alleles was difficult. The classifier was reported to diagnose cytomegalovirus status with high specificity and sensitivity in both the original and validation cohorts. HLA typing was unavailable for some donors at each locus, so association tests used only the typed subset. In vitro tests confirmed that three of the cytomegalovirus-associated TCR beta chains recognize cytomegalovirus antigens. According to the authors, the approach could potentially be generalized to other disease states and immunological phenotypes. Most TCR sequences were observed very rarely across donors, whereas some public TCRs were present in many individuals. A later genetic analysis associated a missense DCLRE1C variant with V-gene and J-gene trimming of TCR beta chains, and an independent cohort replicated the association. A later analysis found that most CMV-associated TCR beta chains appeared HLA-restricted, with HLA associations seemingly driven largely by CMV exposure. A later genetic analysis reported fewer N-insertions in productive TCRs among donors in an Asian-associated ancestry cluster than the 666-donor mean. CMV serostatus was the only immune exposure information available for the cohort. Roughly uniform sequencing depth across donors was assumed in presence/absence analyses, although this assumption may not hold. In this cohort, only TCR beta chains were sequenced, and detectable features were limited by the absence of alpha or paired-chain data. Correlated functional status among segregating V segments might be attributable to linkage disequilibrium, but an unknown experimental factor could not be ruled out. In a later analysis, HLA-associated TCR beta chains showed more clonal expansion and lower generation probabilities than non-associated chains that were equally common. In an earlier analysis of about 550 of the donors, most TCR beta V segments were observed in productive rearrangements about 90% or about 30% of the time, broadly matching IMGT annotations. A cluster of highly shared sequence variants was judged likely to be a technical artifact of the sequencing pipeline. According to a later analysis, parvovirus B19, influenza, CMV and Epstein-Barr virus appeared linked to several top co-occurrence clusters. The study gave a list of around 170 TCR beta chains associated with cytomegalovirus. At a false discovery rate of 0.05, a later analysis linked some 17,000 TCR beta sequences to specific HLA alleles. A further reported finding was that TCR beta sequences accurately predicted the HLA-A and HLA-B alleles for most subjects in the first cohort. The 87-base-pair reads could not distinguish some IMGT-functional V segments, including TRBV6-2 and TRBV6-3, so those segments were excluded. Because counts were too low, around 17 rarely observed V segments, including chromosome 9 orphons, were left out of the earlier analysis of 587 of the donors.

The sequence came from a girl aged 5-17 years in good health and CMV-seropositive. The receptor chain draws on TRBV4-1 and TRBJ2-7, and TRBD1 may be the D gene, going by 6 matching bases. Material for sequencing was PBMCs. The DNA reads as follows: TGCGCCAGCAGCCAAGAGGTCAGGGGCTACGAGCAGTACTTC. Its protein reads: CASSQEVRGYEQYF.